This T cell receptor (beta chain) emerged from a study of blood T cell repertoires in COVID-19. Study at large: Samples taken during acute and convalescent COVID-19 were collected in the United States, Italy and Spain.

Data came from immunoSEQ multiplex PCR; TCRdb stores just in-frame clones and leaves some out. The sample shows about 95,000 clones, approximately 87% of them seen only once. The germline CDR1 and CDR2 sequences are MGHRA and YSYEKL. This CDR3 spans 15 amino acids. V shed 5 bases and J shed 7 bases, with 15 bases lying between them. Material: peripheral blood. The origin of this receptor is a human donor in a cohort sampled during active COVID-19. This sequence joins TRBV4-1 and TRBJ1-6; no reliable D call. In DNA form, the CDR3 reads TGCGCCAGCAGCGCCCGACACCTGGGCAATTCACCCCTCCACTTT. Protein sequence: CASSARHLGNSPLHF.